This T cell receptor beta chain was observed in a study of T cells in Graves' hyperthyroidism and ophthalmopathy. Fresh peripheral blood, about 9.6 ml, yielded the PBMCs. This clonotype turned up a few times. A much bigger clone sits one base away, suggesting this may be a read error. The CDR3 sequence is 15 residues long. V dropped 1 base and J dropped 6 bases, with 16 bases sitting between them. CDR1 is SEHNR, CDR2 FQNEAQ, per germline (reference sequence). The source material, RNA transcripts, was used to amplify TCR beta CDR3 regions. HTBI primers were employed in a first-round RT-PCR of the TCR CDR3. TCRdb used MiXCR to reprocess the multiplex PCR reads, holding one entry per CDR3 protein. This table holds approximately 330,000 distinct CDR3 sequences, roughly 15% found once.

The receptor's source is a woman between 35 and 50 years old with Graves' ophthalmopathy. The material sequenced was blood. V usage is TRBV7-9 and J usage is TRBJ2-7, with D possibly being TRBD2 (6 bases). The CDR3 loop reads CASSLGGRPRSEQYF. The CDR3 DNA sequence: TGTGCCAGCAGCTTAGGGGGGAGGCCCCGCTCCGAGCAGTACTTC.